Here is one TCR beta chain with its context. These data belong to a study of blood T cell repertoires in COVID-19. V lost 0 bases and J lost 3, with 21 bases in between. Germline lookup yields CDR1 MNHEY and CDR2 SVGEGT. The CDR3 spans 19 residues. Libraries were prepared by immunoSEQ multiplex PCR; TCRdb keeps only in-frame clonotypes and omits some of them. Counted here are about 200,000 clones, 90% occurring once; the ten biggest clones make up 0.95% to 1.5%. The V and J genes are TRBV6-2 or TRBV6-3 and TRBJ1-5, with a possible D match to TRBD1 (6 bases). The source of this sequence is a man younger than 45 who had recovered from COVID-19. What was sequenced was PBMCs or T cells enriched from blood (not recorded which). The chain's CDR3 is CASSYSLAHFDRSNQPQHF. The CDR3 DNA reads TGTGCCAGCAGTTACTCGCTCGCCCACTTTGACAGGTCCAATCAGCCCCAGCATTTT.